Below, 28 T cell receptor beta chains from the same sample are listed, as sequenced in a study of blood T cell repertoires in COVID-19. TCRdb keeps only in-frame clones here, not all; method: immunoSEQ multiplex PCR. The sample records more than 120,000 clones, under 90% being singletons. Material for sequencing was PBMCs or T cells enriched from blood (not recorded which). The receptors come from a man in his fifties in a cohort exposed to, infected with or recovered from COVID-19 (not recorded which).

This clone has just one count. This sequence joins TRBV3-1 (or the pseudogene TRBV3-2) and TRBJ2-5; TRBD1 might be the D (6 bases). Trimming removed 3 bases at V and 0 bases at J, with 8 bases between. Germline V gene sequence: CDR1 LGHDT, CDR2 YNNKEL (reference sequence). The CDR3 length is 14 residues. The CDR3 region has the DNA TGTGCCAGCAGCCAGGGGGCTGACCAAGAGACCCAGTACTTC. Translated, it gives CASSQGADQETQYF.

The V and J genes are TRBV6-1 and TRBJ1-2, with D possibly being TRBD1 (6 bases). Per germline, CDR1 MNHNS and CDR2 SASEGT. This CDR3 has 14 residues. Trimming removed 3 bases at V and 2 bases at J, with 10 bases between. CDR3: CASSETTGNYGYTF. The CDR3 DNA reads TGTGCCAGCAGTGAGACGACAGGAAACTATGGCTACACCTTC.

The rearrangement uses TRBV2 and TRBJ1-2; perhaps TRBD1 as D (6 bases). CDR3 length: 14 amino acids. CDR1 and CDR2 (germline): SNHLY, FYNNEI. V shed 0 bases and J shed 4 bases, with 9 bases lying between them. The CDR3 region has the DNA TGTGCCAGCAGTGAAGCGCAGGGGTCCTATGGCTACACCTTC. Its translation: CASSEAQGSYGYTF.

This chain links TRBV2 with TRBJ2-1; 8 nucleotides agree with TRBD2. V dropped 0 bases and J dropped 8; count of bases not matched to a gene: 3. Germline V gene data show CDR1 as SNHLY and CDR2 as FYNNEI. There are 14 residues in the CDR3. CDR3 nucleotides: TGTGCCAGCAGTGAAGCGCGGGGACTAGATGAGCAGTTCTTC. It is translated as CASSEARGLDEQFF.

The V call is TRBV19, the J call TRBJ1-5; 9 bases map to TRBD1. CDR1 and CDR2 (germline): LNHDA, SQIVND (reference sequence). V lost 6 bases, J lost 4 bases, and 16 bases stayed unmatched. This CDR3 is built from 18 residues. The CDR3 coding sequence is TGTGCCAGTAGGCGCAAATCCGGATGGACAGGGGAAAATCAGCCCCAGCATTTT. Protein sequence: CASRRKSGWTGENQPQHF.

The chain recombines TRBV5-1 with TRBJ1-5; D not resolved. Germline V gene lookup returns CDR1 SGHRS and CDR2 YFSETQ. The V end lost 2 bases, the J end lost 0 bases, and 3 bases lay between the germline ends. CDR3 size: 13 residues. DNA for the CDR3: TGCGCCAGCAGCTTCCATAGCAATCAGCCCCAGCATTTT. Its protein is CASSFHSNQPQHF.

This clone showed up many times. The CDR3 here is CASSWPRTGIYEQYF. CDR3 nucleotide sequence: TGTGCCAGCAGCTGGCCCCGGACAGGGATTTACGAGCAGTACTTC. The chain uses TRBV11-2 and TRBJ2-7, with 8 bases aligning to TRBD1. Germline V gene lookup returns CDR1 SGHAT and CDR2 FQNNGV. CDR3 length: 15 amino acids. V lost 4 bases and J lost 4; bases outside the gene matches: 9.

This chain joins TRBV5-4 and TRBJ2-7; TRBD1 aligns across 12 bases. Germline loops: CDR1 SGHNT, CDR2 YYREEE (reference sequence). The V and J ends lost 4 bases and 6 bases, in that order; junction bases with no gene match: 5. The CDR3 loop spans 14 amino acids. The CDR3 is CASSPGTGGAEQYF. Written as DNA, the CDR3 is TGTGCCAGCAGCCCCGGGACAGGGGGCGCCGAGCAGTACTTC.

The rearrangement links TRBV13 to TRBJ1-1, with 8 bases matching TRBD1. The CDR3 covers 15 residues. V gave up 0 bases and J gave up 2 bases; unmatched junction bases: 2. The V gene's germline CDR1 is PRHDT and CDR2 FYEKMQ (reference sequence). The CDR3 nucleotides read TGTGCCAGCAGCTTAGGGGGGACAGGCAACACTGAAGCTTTCTTT. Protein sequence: CASSLGGTGNTEAFF.

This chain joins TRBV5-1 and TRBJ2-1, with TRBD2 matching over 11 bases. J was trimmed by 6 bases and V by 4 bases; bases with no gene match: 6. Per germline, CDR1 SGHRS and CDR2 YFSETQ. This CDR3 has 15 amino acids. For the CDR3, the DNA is TGCGCCAGCAGCCTACTAGCGGGAGACTCCAATGAGCAGTTCTTC. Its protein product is CASSLLAGDSNEQFF.

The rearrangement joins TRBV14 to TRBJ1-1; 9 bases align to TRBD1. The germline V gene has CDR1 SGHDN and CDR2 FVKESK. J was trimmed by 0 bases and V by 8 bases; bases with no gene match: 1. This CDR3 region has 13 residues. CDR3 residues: CASRDRVNTEAFF. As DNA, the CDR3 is TGTGCCAGCCGGGACAGGGTGAACACTGAAGCTTTCTTT.

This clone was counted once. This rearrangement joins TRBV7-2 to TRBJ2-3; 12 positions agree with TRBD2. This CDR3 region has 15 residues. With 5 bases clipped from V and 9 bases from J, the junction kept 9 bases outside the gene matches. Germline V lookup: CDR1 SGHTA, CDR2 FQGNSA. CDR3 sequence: CASSPQGTSGQTQYF. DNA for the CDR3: TGTGCCAGCAGCCCTCAGGGGACTAGCGGGCAAACGCAGTATTTT.

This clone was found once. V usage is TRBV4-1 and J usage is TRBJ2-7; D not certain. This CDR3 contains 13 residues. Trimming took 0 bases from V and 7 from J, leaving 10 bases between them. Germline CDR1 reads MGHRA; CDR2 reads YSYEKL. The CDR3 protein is CASSQDLGTEQYF. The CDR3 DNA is TGCGCCAGCAGCCAAGATCTCGGTACGGAGCAGTACTTC.

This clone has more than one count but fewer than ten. The CDR3: CASSRDSNNSPLHF. The CDR3 DNA sequence: TGTGCCAGCAGTAGGGACAGTAATAATTCACCCCTCCACTTT. This chain joins TRBV6-5 and TRBJ1-6; 7 nucleotides align to TRBD1. The V gene end was trimmed by 5 bases and the J gene end by 5 bases; junction bases not matched to a gene: 3. This CDR3 comprises 14 residues. From germline, CDR1 is MNHEY and CDR2 SVGAGI.

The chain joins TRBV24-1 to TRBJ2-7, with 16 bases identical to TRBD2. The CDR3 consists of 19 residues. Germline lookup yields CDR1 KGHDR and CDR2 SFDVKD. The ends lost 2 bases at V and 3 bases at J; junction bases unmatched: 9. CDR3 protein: CATSDWGLAGGPGSYEQYF. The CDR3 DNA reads TGTGCCACCAGTGATTGGGGACTAGCGGGAGGGCCAGGAAGCTACGAGCAGTACTTC.

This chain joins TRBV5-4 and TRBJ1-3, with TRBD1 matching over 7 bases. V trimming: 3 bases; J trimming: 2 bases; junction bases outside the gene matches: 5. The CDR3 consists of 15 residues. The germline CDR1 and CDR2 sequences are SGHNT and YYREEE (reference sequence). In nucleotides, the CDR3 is TGTGCCAGCAGCTCACAGGGGCCTACTGGAAACACCATATATTTT. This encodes CASSSQGPTGNTIYF.

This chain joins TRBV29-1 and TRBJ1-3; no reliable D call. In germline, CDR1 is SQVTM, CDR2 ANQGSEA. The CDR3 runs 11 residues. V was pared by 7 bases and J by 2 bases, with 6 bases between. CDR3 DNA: TGCAGCGGGCTTACTGGAAACACCATATATTTT. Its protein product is CSGLTGNTIYF.

The CDR3 reads CAWSVARPDWAFF. In DNA, the CDR3 is TGTGCCTGGAGTGTAGCCCGACCAGACTGGGCTTTCTTT. The chain combines TRBV30 with TRBJ1-1; D uncertain. The V gene's germline CDR1 is GTSNPN and CDR2 SVGIG (reference sequence). The ends were cut back, 0 bases at V and 11 bases at J, with 16 bases in the middle. The CDR3 is 13 amino acids.

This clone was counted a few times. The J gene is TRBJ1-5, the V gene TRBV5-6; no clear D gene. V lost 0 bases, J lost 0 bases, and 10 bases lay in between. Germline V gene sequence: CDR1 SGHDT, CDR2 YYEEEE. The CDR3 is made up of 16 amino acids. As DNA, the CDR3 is TGTGCCAGCAGCTTGGCTGGGCCTACTAGCAATCAGCCCCAGCATTTT. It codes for CASSLAGPTSNQPQHF.

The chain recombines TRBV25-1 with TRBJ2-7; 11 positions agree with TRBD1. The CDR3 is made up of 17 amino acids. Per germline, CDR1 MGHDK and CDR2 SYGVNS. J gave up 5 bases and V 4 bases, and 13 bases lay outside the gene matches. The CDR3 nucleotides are TGTGCCAGCAGTGGCCCACCGGGACAGGGGGTCGTCCACGAGCAGTACTTC. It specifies CASSGPPGQGVVHEQYF.

The CDR3 spells CASSAGGETQYF. In nucleotides, the CDR3 is TGTGCCAGCAGCGCGGGAGGGGAGACCCAGTACTTC. This chain links TRBV9 with TRBJ2-5; 8 bases line up with TRBD2. V gave up 3 bases and J gave up 5 bases; unmatched junction bases: 0. The CDR3 extends over 12 amino acids. CDR1 SGDLS and CDR2 YYNGEE come from the germline V gene.

The DNA of the CDR3 is TGTGCCAGCAGTGAGGTGGGCGCTTCCTACGAGCAGTACTTC. Its translation: CASSEVGASYEQYF. The V gene is TRBV2, the J gene TRBJ2-7; D remains unclear. The V and J ends lost 3 bases and 1 base respectively, with 10 bases between them. Germline V CDR1 and CDR2: SNHLY, FYNNEI. This CDR3 comprises 14 residues.

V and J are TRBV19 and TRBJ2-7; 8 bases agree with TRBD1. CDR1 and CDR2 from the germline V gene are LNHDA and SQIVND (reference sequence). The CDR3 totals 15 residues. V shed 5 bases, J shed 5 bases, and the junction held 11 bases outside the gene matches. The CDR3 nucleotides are TGTGCCAGTAGTCCTCGGACAGGGTGGGATGACGAGCAGTACTTC. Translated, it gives CASSPRTGWDDEQYF.

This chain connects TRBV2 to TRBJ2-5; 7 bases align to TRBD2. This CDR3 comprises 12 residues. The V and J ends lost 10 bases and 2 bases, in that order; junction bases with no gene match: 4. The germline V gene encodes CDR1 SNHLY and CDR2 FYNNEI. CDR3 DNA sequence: TGTGCCACCCCTAGCGGACAAGAGACCCAGTACTTC. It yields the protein CATPSGQETQYF.

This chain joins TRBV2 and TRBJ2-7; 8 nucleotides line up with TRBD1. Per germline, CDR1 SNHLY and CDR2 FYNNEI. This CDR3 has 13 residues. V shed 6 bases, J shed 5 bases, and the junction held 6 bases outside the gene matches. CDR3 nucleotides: TGTGCCAGCAGGCGGACAGGGAGCCACGAGCAGTACTTC. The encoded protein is CASRRTGSHEQYF.

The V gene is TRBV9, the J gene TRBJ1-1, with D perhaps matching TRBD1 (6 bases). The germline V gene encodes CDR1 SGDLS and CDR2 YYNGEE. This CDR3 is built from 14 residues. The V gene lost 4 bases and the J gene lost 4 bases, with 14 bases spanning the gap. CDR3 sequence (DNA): TGTGCCAGCAGCTTACCAGGGGTGGGCACTGAAGCTTTCTTT. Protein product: CASSLPGVGTEAFF.

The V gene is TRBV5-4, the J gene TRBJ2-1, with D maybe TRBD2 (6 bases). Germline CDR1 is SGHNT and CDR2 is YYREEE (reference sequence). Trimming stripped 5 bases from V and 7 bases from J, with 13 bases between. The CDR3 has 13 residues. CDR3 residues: CASSPERGNEQFF. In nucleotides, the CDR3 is TGTGCCAGCAGTCCCGAACGGGGGAATGAGCAGTTCTTC.

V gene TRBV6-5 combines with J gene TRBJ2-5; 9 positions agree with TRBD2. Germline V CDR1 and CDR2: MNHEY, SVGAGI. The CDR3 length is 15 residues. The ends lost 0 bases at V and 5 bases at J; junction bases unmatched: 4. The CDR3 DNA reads TGTGCCAGCAGTTACTCCCTAGCGGGACACGAGACCCAGTACTTC. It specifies CASSYSLAGHETQYF.